Described below is a single TCR beta chain sequence and its context. Its binding antigen is unknown. No base quality values were provided; no much bigger clone lies one nucleotide off. Collaborating institutions collected whole blood in K2EDTA tubes following their own protocols. For TCRbeta analysis, collaborators shipped samples in one of three forms: frozen whole blood, isolated PBMCs, or DNA extracted from either of those sample types. The record originates from a study of blood T cell repertoires in COVID-19 (dated by TCRdb to 2019 to 2021). With respect to the entire study: Samples covering the acute and convalescent phases of COVID-19 were provided by collaborators in the United States, Italy and Spain. The prospective study material was composed of cDNA or gDNA derived from T cells, B-cell-depleted T cells, or PBMCs. Deeply sampled blood TCRbeta repertoires from subjects exposed to, actively infected with, or recovered from COVID-19 were included in the dataset. The repertoires were released in a freely available public database meant as a resource for research on the immune response to SARS-CoV-2. The samples were drawn from two sources: the first 160 participants of the ongoing ImmuneRACE study, and about 1,300 subjects contributed by 6 global collaborators. A de-identified subject ID, COVID-19 status, age in years and sex were almost always included in the sample metadata. Where available, HLA class I and class II types were obtained from metadata supplied by the sample provider rather than from assay-based typing.

TCRbeta CDR3 regions were amplified from genomic DNA using the immunoSEQ Assay, a bias-controlled multiplex PCR. Turning to the authors' computational methods: Within the assay, amplification of reference gene primers was used to estimate how many nucleated cells each sample contained. Sequence reads were collapsed and filtered to measure the absolute abundance of every unique TCRbeta CDR3 rearrangement. For each sample, productive Simpson clonality was calculated as the square root of Simpson's diversity index over productive rearrangements. TCRdb retrieved this table from immuneACCESS and kept in-frame rearrangements only. Not all clones are present; in checked studies, unresolved V genes account for under half, and no reason is known for the remainder. The DNA gave D and trimming, while V, J and clone size come from that table. This sample comprises some 25,000 clones, 82% of them detected only once. The ten largest clones add up to around a third of the sample.

The study at large found these results: Clinical and demographic metadata were provided uncurated, with the amount varying by source and participant.

Inclusive of the bounding cysteine and phenylalanine, the CDR3 is 15 residues long. The CDR3 DNA has 45 bases and is translated from base 1. Trimming accounts for 6 bases at V and 5 bases at J, while the number of junction bases matched to no gene is 11. The germline V gene (reference sequence) yields MNHNY for CDR1 and SVGAGI for CDR2. Sample: peripheral blood. The receptor chain draws on TRBV6-6 and TRBJ2-7, with 9 middle bases fitting TRBD1. The sequence came from a human donor in a cohort sampled during active COVID-19. Read as DNA, the sequence is TGTGCCAGCAGGGACACAGGGGGCCGATTCGACGAGCAGTACTTC. This is translated as CASRDTGGRFDEQYF.